Sequencing of this TCR beta chain was carried out in a study of OX40 agonist ivuxolimab in advanced cancers. Study information: Partial responses were recorded for three patients, including one with hepatocellular carcinoma and two with cutaneous melanoma.

The CDR3 has 13 residues. Trimming cost V 3 bases and J 5 bases, with 10 bases left between them. Germline V gene data show CDR1 as MNHEY and CDR2 as SMNVEV (reference sequence). For this clone: What it binds is not known.

Overall study findings and caveats: At doses 0.1 to 3.0 mg/kg, CD4+ and CD8+ clones expanded.

The protocol was immunoSEQ multiplex PCR, while the TCRdb copy is restricted to in-frame clones and leaves out a portion. The table shows 40,000 to 45,000 clones, with roughly 92% occurring only once. The input for sequencing was CD4+ or CD8+ T cells sorted from blood, taken in a trial of the OX40 agonist ivuxolimab. The receptor was derived from an adult with an advanced solid tumor such as melanoma, head and neck, liver or kidney cancer. The rearrangement links TRBV27 to TRBJ1-2; weak D call: TRBD1 (5 bases). The CDR3 DNA reads TGTGCCAGCAGTTTGGGCCAGGGATATGGCTACACCTTC. Amino acids: CASSLGQGYGYTF.